This T cell receptor beta chain was captured by sequencing in a study of molecular identifiers for immune sequencing clone quantification. Study-level background: Replicate experiments took RNA from 20,000 or 100,000 naive CD8 cells, divided it five ways and sequenced four.

Regarding the study as a whole: Spiked Jurkat TCR RNA from one cell was reportedly detectable among approximately 1 million naive cells. Clones above 20 RNA copies contained over 97% of effector molecules and under 1% of naive molecules.

The CDR3 is made up of 17 amino acids. Points on this clonotype: Its antigen is currently unknown.

MiXCR, applied by TCRdb to the PCR reads, yields one record per CDR3 protein. This table has 60,000 to 70,000 distinct CDR3 sequences, 18% appearing once. The source is a human donor in good health. Some libraries in this study had Jurkat cell RNA spiked in. The rearrangement uses TRBV3-2 and TRBJ2-7; the DNA was not compared with TRBD1, the D call given in the table. TRBV3-2 is designated a pseudogene. The source material was naive CD8+ T cells from blood, with Jurkat cell RNA spiked in. Sample subset: FACS-sorted CD8+CD4-CCR7+CD45RA+ naive T cells. The CDR3 is CASSQFPIFRDHHEQYF. CDR3 sequence (DNA): TGTGCCAGCAGCCAATTCCCGATTTTCAGGGACCATCACGAGCAGTACTTC.